A single sample is the source of the 10 T cell receptor beta chains below, sequenced in a study of blood T cell repertoires in COVID-19. Clones were read by immunoSEQ multiplex PCR, and TCRdb kept only the in-frame ones, dropping some. The data hold 350,000 to 400,000 clones, with approximately 88% observed a single time. Source material: peripheral blood. The receptors come from a woman aged 25 to 45 with COVID-19, enrolled during active disease.

Comments on this clone: The same CDR3 also results from other DNA sequences found in this sample. The V gene is TRBV28, the J gene TRBJ1-1, with D possibly being TRBD1 (5 bases). Germline V gives CDR1 MDHEN, CDR2 SYDVKM. The germline V and J ends were trimmed by 5 bases and 5 bases, with 9 bases remaining between them. The CDR3 spans 12 residues. The CDR3 region is CASSPRGTEAFF. In DNA form, the CDR3 reads TGTGCCAGCAGTCCTAGGGGAACTGAAGCTTTCTTT.

This chain links TRBV9 with TRBJ1-2; D is undetermined. The V and J ends lost 0 bases and 4 bases respectively, with 10 bases between them. The germline CDR1 and CDR2 sequences are SGDLS and YYNGEE. The length of the CDR3 is 14 residues. This CDR3 is CASSVDSSPYGYTF. Written as DNA, the CDR3 is TGTGCCAGCAGCGTAGATAGTTCGCCCTATGGCTACACCTTC.

V is TRBV29-1 and J is TRBJ2-6; 7 positions agree with TRBD1. J was trimmed by 2 bases and V by 7 bases; bases with no gene match: 5. Germline V gene sequence: CDR1 SQVTM, CDR2 ANQGSEA. The CDR3 runs to 14 residues. DNA for the CDR3: TGCAGCGCTCGACAGGGAGCTGGGGCCAACGTCCTGACTTTC. Amino acid sequence: CSARQGAGANVLTF.

The chain uses TRBV10-3 and TRBJ1-6, with 8 positions matching TRBD1. Germline V lookup: CDR1 ENHRY, CDR2 SYGVKD. This CDR3 spans 16 amino acids. J lost 9 bases, V lost 2 bases, and 9 bases had no gene match. The CDR3 reads CAISESQGAVSSPLHF. CDR3 bases: TGTGCCATCAGTGAGAGTCAGGGGGCCGTATCTTCACCCCTCCACTTT.

V and J are TRBV4-1 and TRBJ2-3; 9 bases agree with TRBD1. The germline CDR1 and CDR2 sequences are MGHRA and YSYEKL. V dropped 0 bases and J dropped 2; count of bases not matched to a gene: 6. This CDR3 is built from 17 residues. The CDR3 here is CASSQDYRGLLTDTQYF. As DNA, the CDR3 is TGCGCCAGCAGCCAAGATTACAGGGGGCTCCTCACAGATACGCAGTATTTT.

The J gene is TRBJ1-2, the V gene TRBV4-2; tentatively, D is TRBD1 (6 bases). This CDR3 has 14 amino acids. Per the germline V gene, CDR1 is LGHNA and CDR2 is YNFKEQ. Trimming cost V 1 base and J 7 bases, with 13 bases left between them. The CDR3 bases are TGTGCCAGCAGCCAAGTTTCAGGGGCGCTTGGCTACACCTTC. Its protein is CASSQVSGALGYTF.

The genes are TRBV29-1 and TRBJ1-1; D is uncertain. Germline CDR1 is SQVTM and CDR2 is ANQGSEA. The CDR3 totals 14 residues. V lost 0 bases to trimming and J lost 3 bases, with 11 bases between them. In DNA, the CDR3 is TGCAGCGTTGAAGATTTCGGCAGGTACACTGAAGCTTTCTTT. Translation gives CSVEDFGRYTEAFF.

The genes are TRBV6-5 and TRBJ2-2; 7 nucleotides match TRBD1. Germline V gives CDR1 MNHEY, CDR2 SVGAGI. V lost 2 bases and J lost 4; bases outside the gene matches: 7. CDR3 size: 16 residues. CDR3 protein: CASSYPHRGRTGELFF. The CDR3 nucleotides read TGTGCCAGCAGTTACCCCCACAGGGGTCGCACCGGGGAGCTGTTTTTT.

The V call is TRBV18, the J call TRBJ1-6; TRBD1 might be the D (6 bases). CDR3 size: 14 residues. V lost 3 bases, J lost 9 bases, and 12 bases lay in between. Germline CDR1 and CDR2: KGHSH and LQKENI. CDR3 in DNA: TGTGCCAGCTCACCCCGGGACAAAGGTTCACCCCTCCACTTT. It codes for CASSPRDKGSPLHF.

The chain couples TRBV30 to TRBJ1-1; possible D gene TRBD1, 5 bases. The CDR3 loop spans 15 amino acids. Germline-derived CDR1 and CDR2 are GTSNPN and SVGIG (reference sequence). The V gene lost 0 bases and the J gene lost 6 bases, with 17 bases spanning the gap. The CDR3 sequence: CAWSVAPGVGAEAFF. The DNA of the CDR3 is TGTGCCTGGAGTGTGGCGCCGGGGGTCGGGGCTGAAGCTTTCTTT.